This TCR beta chain was observed in a study of vaccination and CD4 T cells after COVID-19. Study details: There were two doses of either BNT162b2 or mRNA-1273 vaccine given to participants. Treatment of control cultures consisted of a CEFX pool, an HIV-1 Nef pool, or no peptide. Study-wide results and limits: Median numbers of SARS-CoV-2-reactive clonotypes increased from 21 to 38 (not a significant change).

This sample's time point: late sampling 161 to 241 days after vaccination in a few convalescent patients. Treatment reported: roughly 11-day PBMC culture with coronavirus spike peptide pools or control peptides (ViraFEST assay). About this clonotype itself: What it recognizes is unknown.

The Oncomine TCR Beta short-read assay sequenced DNA from cultured CD4+ T cells. Scientists extracted genomic DNA from CD4+ T cells grown in culture. TCRdb ran MiXCR on the PCR reads and lists one entry per CDR3 protein. The sample yields 20,000 to 30,000 distinct CDR3 sequences, 41% seen once. J was trimmed by 10 bases and V by 1 base; bases with no gene match: 10. Germline V CDR1 and CDR2: SGHVS, FQNEAQ. The CDR3 totals 15 residues. The sequence was obtained from a human donor who had recovered from COVID-19. The V and J genes are TRBV7-8 and TRBJ2-1, with 7 bases that match TRBD1. This specimen was CD4+ T cells from blood, cultured in vitro, taken about 7 months after SARS-CoV-2 vaccination. The CDR3, as DNA: TGTGCCAGCAGCTTAGACGGACCGACCAGGGGGGAGCAGTTCTTC. It encodes CASSLDGPTRGEQFF. The full variable domain, rest sourced from reference TRBV7-8 and TRBJ2-1, is GAGVSQSPRYKVAKRGQDVALRCDPISGHVSLFWYQQALGQGPEFLTYFQNEAQLDKSGLPSDRFFAERPEGSVSTLKIQRTQQEDSAVYLCASSLDGPTRGEQFFGPGTRLTVL.